The T cell receptor beta chain described here comes from a study of shared clonotypes between healthy human individuals. Per the germline V gene, CDR1 is SQVTM and CDR2 is ANQGSEA. The V gene end was trimmed by 7 bases and the J gene end by 4 bases; junction bases not matched to a gene: 7. The CDR3 extends over 12 amino acids. The study, taken as a whole, reports: In general, naive subsets displayed greater estimated richness than memory subsets did.

Comment on this clone: Its antigen is still unknown.

The table came from immunoSEQ multiplex PCR; TCRdb's copy has only in-frame clones and leaves some out. The data contain approximately 1.5 million clones, approximately 98.5% of them singletons. Sample: naive CD4+ T cells sorted from blood. Subset: CD45RA+ positively selected. The TCR originated in a man aged 30 to 39 in good health. The rearrangement uses TRBV29-1 and TRBJ2-7; TRBD1 matches 7 bases. CDR3 nucleotide sequence: TGCAGCGCCATAGGGACAGCTTACGAGCAGTACTTC. It codes for CSAIGTAYEQYF.